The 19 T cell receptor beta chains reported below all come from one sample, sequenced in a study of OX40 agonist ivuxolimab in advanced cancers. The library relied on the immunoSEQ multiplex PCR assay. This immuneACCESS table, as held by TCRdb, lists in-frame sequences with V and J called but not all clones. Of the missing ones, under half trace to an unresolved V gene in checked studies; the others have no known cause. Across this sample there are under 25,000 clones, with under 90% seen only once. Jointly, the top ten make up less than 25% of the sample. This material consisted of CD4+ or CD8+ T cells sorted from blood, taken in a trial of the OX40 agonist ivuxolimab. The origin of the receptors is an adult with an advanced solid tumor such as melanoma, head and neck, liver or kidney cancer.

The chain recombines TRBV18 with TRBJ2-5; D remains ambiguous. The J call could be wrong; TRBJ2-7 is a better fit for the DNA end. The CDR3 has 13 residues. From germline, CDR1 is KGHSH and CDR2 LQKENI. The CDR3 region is CASSPPSTYEQYF. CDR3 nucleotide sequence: TGTGCCAGCTCACCACCCAGTACCTACGAGCAGTACTTC.

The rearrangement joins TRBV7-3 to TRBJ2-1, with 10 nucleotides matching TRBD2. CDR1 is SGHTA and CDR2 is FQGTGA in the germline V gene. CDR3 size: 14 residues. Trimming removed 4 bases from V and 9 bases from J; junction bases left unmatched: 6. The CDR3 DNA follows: TGTGCCAGCAGCTCCTTAGCGGGAGGCGCTGAGCAGTTCTTC. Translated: CASSSLAGGAEQFF.

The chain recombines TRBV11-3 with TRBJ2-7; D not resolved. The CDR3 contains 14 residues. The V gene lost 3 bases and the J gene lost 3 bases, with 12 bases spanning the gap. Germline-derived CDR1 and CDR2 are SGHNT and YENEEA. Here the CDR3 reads CASSLGRVGYEQYF. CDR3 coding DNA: TGTGCCAGCAGCTTGGGTAGGGTCGGCTACGAGCAGTACTTC. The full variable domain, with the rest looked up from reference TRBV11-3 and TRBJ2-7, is EAGVVQSPRYKIIEKKQPVAFWCNPISGHNTLYWYLQNLGQGPELLIRYENEEAVDDSQLPKDRFSAERLKGVDSTLKIQPAELGDSAVYLCASSLGRVGYEQYFGPGTRLTVT.

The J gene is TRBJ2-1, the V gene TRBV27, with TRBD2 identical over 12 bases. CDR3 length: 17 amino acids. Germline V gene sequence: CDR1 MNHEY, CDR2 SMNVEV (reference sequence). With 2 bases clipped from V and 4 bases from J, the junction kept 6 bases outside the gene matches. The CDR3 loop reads CASSLTRTSGIYNEQFF. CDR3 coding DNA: TGTGCCAGCAGTTTAACCCGGACTAGCGGGATATACAATGAGCAGTTCTTC.

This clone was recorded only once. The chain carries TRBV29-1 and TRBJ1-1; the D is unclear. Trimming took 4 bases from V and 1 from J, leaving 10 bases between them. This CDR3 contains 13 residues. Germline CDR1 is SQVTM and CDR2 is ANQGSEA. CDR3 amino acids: CSVVADGNTEAFF. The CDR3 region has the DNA TGCAGCGTTGTAGCCGACGGGAACACTGAAGCTTTCTTT.

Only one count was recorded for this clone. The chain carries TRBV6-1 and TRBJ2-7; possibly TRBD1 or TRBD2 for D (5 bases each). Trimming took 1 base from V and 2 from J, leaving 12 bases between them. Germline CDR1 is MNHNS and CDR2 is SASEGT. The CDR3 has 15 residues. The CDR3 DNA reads TGTGCCAGCAGTGAAGGAGGGACGGCCGCCTACGAGCAGTACTTC. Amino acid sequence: CASSEGGTAAYEQYF.

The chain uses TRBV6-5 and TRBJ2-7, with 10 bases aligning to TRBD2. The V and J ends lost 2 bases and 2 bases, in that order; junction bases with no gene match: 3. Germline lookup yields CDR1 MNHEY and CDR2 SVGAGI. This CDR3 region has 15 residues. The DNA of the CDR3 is TGTGCCAGCAGTTACCGGACTAGCGGAACCTACGAGCAGTACTTC. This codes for CASSYRTSGTYEQYF.

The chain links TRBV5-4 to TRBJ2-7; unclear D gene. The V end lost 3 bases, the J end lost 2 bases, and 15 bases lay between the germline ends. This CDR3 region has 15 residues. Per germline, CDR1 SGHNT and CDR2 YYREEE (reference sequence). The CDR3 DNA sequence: TGTGCCAGCAGCTACCGTGGTGGGGTGACCTACGAGCAGTACTTC. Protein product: CASSYRGGVTYEQYF.

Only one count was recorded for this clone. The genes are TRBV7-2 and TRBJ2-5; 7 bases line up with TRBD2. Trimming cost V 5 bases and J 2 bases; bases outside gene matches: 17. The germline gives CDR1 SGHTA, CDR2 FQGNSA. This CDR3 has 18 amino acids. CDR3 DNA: TGTGCCAGCAGCGGTAGGCTTTTAGCGGGCACAATTCAAGAGACCCAGTACTTC. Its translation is CASSGRLLAGTIQETQYF. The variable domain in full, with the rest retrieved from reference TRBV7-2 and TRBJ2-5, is GAGVSQSPSNKVTEKGKDVELRCDPISGHTALYWYRQSLGQGLEFLIYFQGNSAPDKSGLPSDRFSAERTGGSVSTLTIQRTQQEDSAVYLCASSGRLLAGTIQETQYFGPGTRLLVL.

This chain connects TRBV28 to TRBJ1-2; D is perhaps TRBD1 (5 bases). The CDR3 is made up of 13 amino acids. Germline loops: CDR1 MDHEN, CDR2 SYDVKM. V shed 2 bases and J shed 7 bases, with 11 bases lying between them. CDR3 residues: CASSLGGNPGYTF. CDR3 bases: TGTGCCAGCAGTTTAGGGGGGAACCCTGGCTACACCTTC.

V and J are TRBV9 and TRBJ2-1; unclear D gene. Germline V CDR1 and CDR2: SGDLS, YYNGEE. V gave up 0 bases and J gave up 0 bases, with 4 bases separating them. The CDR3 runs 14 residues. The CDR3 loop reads CASSVGASYNEQFF. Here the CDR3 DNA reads TGTGCCAGCAGCGTAGGGGCCTCCTACAATGAGCAGTTCTTC.

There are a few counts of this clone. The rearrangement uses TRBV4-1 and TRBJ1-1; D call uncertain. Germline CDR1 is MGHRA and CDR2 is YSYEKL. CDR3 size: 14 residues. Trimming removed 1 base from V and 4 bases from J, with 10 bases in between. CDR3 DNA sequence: TGCGCCAGCAGCCAAGGCGTCGGGCGCACTGAAGCTTTCTTT. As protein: CASSQGVGRTEAFF.

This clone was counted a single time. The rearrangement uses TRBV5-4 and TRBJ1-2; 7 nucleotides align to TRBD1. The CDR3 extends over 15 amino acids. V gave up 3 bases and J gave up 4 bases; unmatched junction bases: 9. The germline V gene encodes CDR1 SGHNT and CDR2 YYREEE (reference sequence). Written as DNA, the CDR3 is TGTGCCAGCAGCTCGGGGGGGGACAGATCCTATGGCTACACCTTC. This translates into CASSSGGDRSYGYTF.

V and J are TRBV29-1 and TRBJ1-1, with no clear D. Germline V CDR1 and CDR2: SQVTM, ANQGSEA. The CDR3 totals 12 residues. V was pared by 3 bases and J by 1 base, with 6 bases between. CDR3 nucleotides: TGCAGCGTTGAGGACGAGAACACTGAAGCTTTCTTT. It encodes CSVEDENTEAFF.

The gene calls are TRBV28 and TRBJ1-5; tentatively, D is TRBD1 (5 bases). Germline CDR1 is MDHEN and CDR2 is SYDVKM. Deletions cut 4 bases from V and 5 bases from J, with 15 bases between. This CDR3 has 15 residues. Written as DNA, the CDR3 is TGTGCCAGCAGTTCCGGGGACGAAAATGATCAGCCCCAGCATTTT. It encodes CASSSGDENDQPQHF.

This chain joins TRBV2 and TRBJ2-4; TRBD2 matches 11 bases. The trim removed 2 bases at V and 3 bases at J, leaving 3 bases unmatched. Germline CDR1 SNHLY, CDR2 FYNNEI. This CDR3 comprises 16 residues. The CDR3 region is CASSEILAGGKNIQYF. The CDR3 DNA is TGTGCCAGCAGTGAAATCCTAGCGGGGGGCAAAAACATTCAGTACTTC.

Here the CDR3 reads CASSLEARGKTQYF. CDR3 bases: TGCGCCAGCAGCTTGGAGGCCCGTGGAAAGACCCAGTACTTC. The V and J genes are TRBV5-1 and TRBJ2-5, with no clear D. Between the trimmed V and J ends, which lost 0 bases and 6 bases, there was a span of 12 bases. The germline V gene encodes CDR1 SGHRS and CDR2 YFSETQ. There are 14 residues in the CDR3.

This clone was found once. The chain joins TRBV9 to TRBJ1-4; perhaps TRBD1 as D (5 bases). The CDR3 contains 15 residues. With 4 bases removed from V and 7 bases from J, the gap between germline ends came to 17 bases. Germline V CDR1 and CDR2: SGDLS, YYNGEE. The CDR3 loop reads CASSTYGGSGEKLFF. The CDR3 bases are TGTGCCAGCAGCACATACGGGGGGTCAGGTGAAAAACTGTTTTTT.

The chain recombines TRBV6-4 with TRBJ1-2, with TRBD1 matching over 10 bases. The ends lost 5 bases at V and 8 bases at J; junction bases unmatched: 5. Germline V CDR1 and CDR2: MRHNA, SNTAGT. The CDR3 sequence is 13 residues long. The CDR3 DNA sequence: TGTGCCAGCAGTCCGGGACAGGGGCGCGGCTACACCTTC. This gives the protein CASSPGQGRGYTF.